This TCR beta chain comes out of a study of CD8 T cells in Susac syndrome (dated by TCRdb to about 2019). As for the study more broadly: The study used repertoire sequencing to test whether antigen drove CD8+ T cell activation and differentiation in Susac syndrome. The study compared CD8+ T cell repertoire clonality among over 9 healthy donors, roughly 14 Susac syndrome patients and about 16 multiple sclerosis patients.

Overall study results and their limits: The number of individuals in the TCR sequencing and HLA analysis was recognized as being relatively small.

In the case of this clonotype: Its recognized antigen is unknown. No base quality values were provided; no much bigger clone lies one nucleotide off.

RNA was extracted with the RNeasy kit and 0.5 to 1 ug was reverse transcribed using random hexamers. The immunoSEQ multiplex PCR assay, covering 54 Vbeta and 13 Jbeta segments, was used to amplify TCR beta CDR3 regions. Bias from PCR amplification was corrected by using a synthetic template baseline for primer optimization and for computational correction. Turning to the authors' computational methods: Reads were annotated to V, D and J genes per IMGT and analyzed with immunoSEQ Analyzer, keeping only productive sequences. To calculate clonality, Shannon entropy was normalized by log2 of the number of productive unique sequences and then subtracted from one. For each patient and control, public and private clones were evaluated within the 100 most prevalent clones. A clone was defined as Susac-specific if it was absent from the healthy and MS cohorts, from roughly 980 published viral clones and from other ImmuneACCESS disease sequences. TCRdb ran its own pipeline on the public reads, namely fastp trimming at Q25 and MiXCR clone calling, and kept in-frame beta chains. Rows with a matching CDR3 protein are joined into one entry that keeps the most common DNA and genes. Clone size and V and J calls follow TCRdb, not the original study. This sample gives 330,000 or so distinct CDR3 sequences in total; approximately 85% of them show up just once. The leading ten clones occupy around 0.21% of the sample.

Peripheral blood CD8+ and CD4+ T cells from healthy donors, Susac syndrome patients and multiple sclerosis patients were profiled by high-throughput TCR beta sequencing. Treatment-naive patients with stable or active relapsing-remitting disease fulfilling revised McDonald criteria were used as multiple sclerosis controls. Bulk CD8+ and CD4+ T cells were purified magnetically by negative isolation, whereas CD8+ TEMRA cells were enriched by FACS. Blood was collected in EDTA tubes and processed within 24 hours, with PBMCs isolated through density gradient centrifugation. PBMCs intended for TCR sequencing were cryopreserved in liquid nitrogen and thawed later in a water bath at 37 degrees C. The sorted or isolated CD4+, CD8+ and CD8+ TEMRA cells had a purity of 90% or higher. The germline V gene sets CDR1 to KGHDR and CDR2 to SFDVKD. The junction carries 17 bases between V and J, which are trimmed by 9 bases and 1 base respectively. The CDR3, cysteine through phenylalanine, is 15 amino acids long. Only the CDR3 region is kept as DNA, spanning 45 bases read in frame from base 1.

The chain employs TRBV24-1 and TRBJ2-5; the D gene is possibly TRBD2, with 7 bases matching. The sequence was collected from a human donor with multiple sclerosis. Sequences were obtained from CD8+ T cells from PBMCs. The CDR3 reads CATGADGGPQETQYF. The DNA sequence is TGTGCCACCGGGGCCGACGGGGGGCCCCAAGAGACCCAGTACTTC.